This T cell receptor beta chain was sequenced during a study of T cell responses to AZD1222 COVID-19 vaccine. Study outcomes and limitations: The span of vaccine-associated CD4 TCRs extended across spike, with dominance at 160-218 and 743-854. Spike-specific TCR repertoires showed rising breadth and depth after two AZD1222 doses. Donors were chiefly white British, with a greater number of females, and clonal diversity was perhaps underestimated. It was only after the peak T cell response that any repertoires were sampled.

Comment on this clone: The antigen remains undetermined.

Only in-frame clones appear in the TCRdb table, and some are missing; sequencing was by immunoSEQ multiplex PCR. Among roughly 120,000 clones listed, about four fifths were seen once. This sequence was found in an adult in good health. The source was peripheral blood, collected on day 0 of AZD1222 vaccination.

The CDR3: CATSDSGQGAKSYGYTF. Here the CDR3 DNA reads TGTGCCACCAGTGATTCAGGGCAGGGGGCGAAATCCTATGGCTACACCTTC. V gene TRBV24-1 combines with J gene TRBJ1-2; 8 bases align to TRBD1. This CDR3 region has 17 residues. Germline trimming cut 2 bases from V and 4 bases from J; bases unmatched to any gene: 11. CDR1 and CDR2 (germline): KGHDR, SFDVKD.